Following are 8 T cell receptor beta chains from one sample sequenced in a study of patients and donors after allogeneic stem cell transplantation. TCRdb reprocessed the RT-PCR reads with MiXCR, giving one entry per CDR3 protein. The repertoire holds about a million distinct CDR3 sequences, more than 15% seen once, with roughly 6% in the top ten. The material sequenced was blood, either unsorted or a sorted T cell fraction (not recorded which). These receptor sequences come from a human donor who was either an allogeneic HSCT recipient or a stem cell or donor lymphocyte infusion donor (not recorded which). It is not recorded whose cells these are; they may come from a transplant donor.

This clonotype occurred a few times. The chain carries TRBV25-1 and TRBJ2-1; 7 bases match TRBD1. The CDR3 has 13 amino acids. Germline CDR1 is MGHDK and CDR2 is SYGVNS. Trimming removed 4 bases from V and 9 bases from J; junction bases left unmatched: 6. The CDR3 coding sequence is TGTGCCAGCAGTGTATCACAGGGGCGTGAGCAGTTCTTC. It translates to CASSVSQGREQFF. The whole variable domain, filled in from reference TRBV25-1 and TRBJ2-1, reads EADIYQTPRYLVIGTGKKITLECSQTMGHDKMYWYQQDPGMELHLIHYSYGVNSTEKGDLSSESTVSRIRTEHFPLTLESARPSHTSQYLCASSVSQGREQFFGPGTRLTVL.

J is TRBJ1-4 and V is TRBV20-1; 12 nucleotides match TRBD1. From germline, CDR1 is DFQATT and CDR2 SNEGSKA (reference sequence). With V trimmed by 5 bases and J by 14 bases, 15 bases remained unmatched. CDR3 length equals 15 residues. CDR3 coding DNA: TGCAGTGCTGTACTTCCGGGACAGGGGGCTTCTAGGCTGTTTTTT. It specifies CSAVLPGQGASRLFF.

This clonotype was found a few times. This chain joins TRBV27 and TRBJ2-5; D may be TRBD1 or TRBD2 (5 bases each). The CDR3 totals 16 residues. The germline V gene has CDR1 MNHEY and CDR2 SMNVEV (reference sequence). V was shortened by 5 bases and J by 5 bases, with 21 bases between the two germline ends. CDR3 in DNA: TGTGCCAGCAGTATAATGCCCCCACGGGGCCGGGAGACCCAGTACTTC. This sequence encodes CASSIMPPRGRETQYF.

This chain joins TRBV7-9 and TRBJ2-7, with D unresolved. Germline CDR1 SEHNR, CDR2 FQNEAQ (reference sequence). V dropped 3 bases and J dropped 6 bases, with 9 bases sitting between them. The CDR3 contains 12 residues. The CDR3 is CASSFGEVEQYF. In DNA, the CDR3 is TGTGCCAGCAGCTTCGGAGAGGTCGAGCAGTACTTC.

This chain connects TRBV9 to TRBJ2-3; 7 bases agree with TRBD1. J gave up 0 bases and V 3 bases, and 7 bases lay outside the gene matches. Germline-derived CDR1 and CDR2 are SGDLS and YYNGEE. The CDR3 totals 16 residues. In nucleotides, the CDR3 is TGTGCCAGCAGCGCCGGAGACAGGGCAAGCACAGATACGCAGTATTTT. Encoded protein: CASSAGDRASTDTQYF.

V gene TRBV10-2 combines with J gene TRBJ2-2; 13 bases line up with TRBD2. The CDR3 extends over 14 amino acids. The V and J ends lost 9 bases and 5 bases, in that order; junction bases with no gene match: 3. Germline assignment: CDR1 WSHSY and CDR2 SAAADI. The CDR3 is CASTSGRGTGELFF. The DNA of the CDR3 is TGCGCCAGTACTAGCGGGAGGGGTACCGGGGAGCTGTTTTTT.

The table lists this clonotype with a few counts. The chain recombines TRBV5-1 with TRBJ2-5, with 7 bases identical to TRBD2. Trimming removed 4 bases from V and 4 bases from J; junction bases left unmatched: 10. CDR1 is SGHRS, CDR2 YFSETQ, per germline. The CDR3 contains 15 residues. In DNA form, the CDR3 reads TGCGCCAGCAGCGGAGGACTAGTCGAGGGAGAGACCCAGTACTTC. Protein: CASSGGLVEGETQYF.

The rearrangement links TRBV11-1 to TRBJ1-1, with 12 bases lining up with TRBD1. J gave up 5 bases and V 0 bases, and 13 bases lay outside the gene matches. CDR3 size: 19 residues. In germline, CDR1 is SGHAT, CDR2 FQDESV (reference sequence). CDR3 protein: CASSLAVGTGGYSLTEAFF. The CDR3, as DNA: TGTGCCAGCAGCTTAGCTGTGGGGACAGGGGGCTACAGTTTGACTGAAGCTTTCTTT. The full variable domain, rest sourced from reference TRBV11-1 and TRBJ1-1, is EAEVAQSPRYKITEKSQAVAFWCDPISGHATLYWYRQILGQGPELLVQFQDESVVDDSQLPKDRFSAERLKGVDSTLKIQPAELGDSAMYLCASSLAVGTGGYSLTEAFFGQGTRLTVV.